Listed here are 18 T cell receptor beta chains from one sample, sequenced in a study of T-cell reconstitution after alpha-beta-depleted transplantation in children. A TCRbeta library incorporating unique molecular identifiers was prepared. TCRdb called the PCR reads again in MiXCR, with one record for every CDR3 protein. The sample has 400,000 to 450,000 distinct CDR3 sequences; 43% are singletons. The sample was PBMCs, taken before TCRalphabeta/CD19-depleted stem cell transplant. All receptors derive from a girl aged 2 to 10 with aplastic anemia, due to receive a stem cell transplant.

This clonotype was seen more than once but under ten times. The chain joins TRBV13 to TRBJ2-1; D is undetermined. The CDR3 covers 13 residues. The V gene's germline CDR1 is PRHDT and CDR2 FYEKMQ (reference sequence). V dropped 7 bases and J dropped 0 bases, with 7 bases sitting between them. CDR3 sequence: CASIRRSYNEQFF. The CDR3 DNA is TGTGCCAGCATCAGACGCTCCTACAATGAGCAGTTCTTC.

V is TRBV27 and J is TRBJ2-1; D possibly uses TRBD1 or TRBD2 (5 bases each). Deletions cut 3 bases from V and 6 bases from J, with 15 bases between. Germline values: CDR1 MNHEY, CDR2 SMNVEV (reference sequence). This CDR3 has 15 residues. CDR3 bases: TGTGCCAGCAGTTTGAGGGCAGGGAAATCCAATGAGCAGTTCTTC. Protein: CASSLRAGKSNEQFF.

The rearrangement links TRBV7-2 to TRBJ2-7; 7 bases are a match to TRBD2. The CDR3 runs to 14 residues. Germline V gene data show CDR1 as SGHTA and CDR2 as FQGNSA. V shed 4 bases, J shed 2 bases, and the junction held 5 bases outside the gene matches. CDR3 coding DNA: TGTGCCAGCAGCTCTAGCGGTTATACCTACGAGCAGTACTTC. It specifies CASSSSGYTYEQYF. The full variable domain, completed using reference TRBV7-2 and TRBJ2-7, is GAGVSQSPSNKVTEKGKDVELRCDPISGHTALYWYRQSLGQGLEFLIYFQGNSAPDKSGLPSDRFSAERTGGSVSTLTIQRTQQEDSAVYLCASSSSGYTYEQYFGPGTRLTVT.

In DNA form, the CDR3 reads TGTGCCAGCAGTCTCCGACTAGCGGGAGGAAAGAATGAGCAGTTCTTC. This gives the protein CASSLRLAGGKNEQFF. The rearrangement uses TRBV27 and TRBJ2-1, with 13 bases matching TRBD2. This CDR3 comprises 16 residues. The germline gives CDR1 MNHEY, CDR2 SMNVEV (reference sequence). V gave up 5 bases and J gave up 7 bases; unmatched junction bases: 8.

The chain uses TRBV6-1 and TRBJ2-1; D possibly corresponds to TRBD1 (6 bases). This CDR3 contains 15 residues. Trimming shortened V by 5 bases and J by 9 bases, and 20 bases separated the two germline ends. Germline values: CDR1 MNHNS, CDR2 SASEGT. The CDR3 here is CASSLSFPGAGEQFF. The CDR3 coding sequence is TGTGCCAGCAGTCTTTCCTTTCCAGGGGCCGGTGAGCAGTTCTTC.

This chain joins TRBV20-1 and TRBJ2-7; D is tentatively TRBD1 or TRBD2 (6 bases each). V lost 0 bases and J 7 bases, leaving 13 bases between the germline ends. Germline V CDR1 and CDR2: DFQATT, SNEGSKA (reference sequence). This CDR3 contains 13 residues. This chain's CDR3 is CSARDLGAGEQYF. DNA for the CDR3: TGCAGTGCTAGAGATCTGGGGGCGGGGGAGCAGTACTTC.

The chain links TRBV6-1 to TRBJ2-4, with 13 bases that match TRBD2. There are 15 residues in the CDR3. CDR1 and CDR2 from the germline V gene are MNHNS and SASEGT. J gave up 5 bases and V 5 bases, and 3 bases lay outside the gene matches. The CDR3 bases are TGTGCCAGCAGTCGACTAGCGGGGGGTGAAAACATTCAGTACTTC. Translation: CASSRLAGGENIQYF.

This sequence joins TRBV4-1 and TRBJ2-5, with D perhaps given as TRBD1 or TRBD2 (6 bases each). Trimming cost V 1 base and J 2 bases, with 14 bases left between them. This CDR3 has 16 residues. Germline V gene data show CDR1 as MGHRA and CDR2 as YSYEKL. CDR3 loop: CASSQALGGGQETQYF. DNA of the CDR3: TGCGCCAGCAGCCAAGCTCTCGGGGGCGGACAAGAGACCCAGTACTTC.

This clonotype has more than one count but fewer than ten. The chain is built from TRBV29-1 and TRBJ1-4; no clear D gene. V was pared by 0 bases and J by 0 bases, with 2 bases between. Germline V gene lookup returns CDR1 SQVTM and CDR2 ANQGSEA. The CDR3 length is 13 residues. The CDR3 protein is CSVEETTNEKLFF. The CDR3 nucleotides are TGCAGCGTTGAAGAAACAACTAATGAAAAACTGTTTTTT.

The V and J genes are TRBV5-8 and TRBJ2-1, with 12 nucleotides matching TRBD2. Germline assignment: CDR1 SGHTS and CDR2 YDEGEE. The CDR3 has 17 residues. With 0 bases clipped from V and 2 bases from J, the junction kept 3 bases outside the gene matches. CDR3 coding DNA: TGTGCCAGCAGCTTGGCTAGCGGGAGGGCCACCTACAATGAGCAGTTCTTC. This gives the protein CASSLASGRATYNEQFF.

V and J are TRBV6-5 and TRBJ2-7; TRBD2 might be the D (5 bases). Between the trimmed V and J ends, which lost 0 bases and 6 bases, there was a span of 15 bases. CDR3 length: 15 residues. Germline V gene sequence: CDR1 MNHEY, CDR2 SVGAGI. DNA for the CDR3: TGTGCCAGCAGTTACTCTCCAAAAGCCGAGGGCGAGCAGTACTTC. Residues: CASSYSPKAEGEQYF.

Only a few counts were recorded for this clonotype. The chain carries TRBV20-1 and TRBJ1-1, with D unclear. This CDR3 spans 13 amino acids. V lost 3 bases, J lost 3 bases, and 11 bases lay in between. From germline, CDR1 is DFQATT and CDR2 SNEGSKA (reference sequence). DNA of the CDR3: TGCAGTGCTAGTCCCCTCGAGGACACTGAAGCTTTCTTT. Its translation is CSASPLEDTEAFF.

This clonotype has at least ten counts. The rearrangement uses TRBV12-3 or TRBV12-4 and TRBJ1-6; D is unresolved. The CDR3 is 15 amino acids. V was pared by 7 bases and J by 8 bases, with 18 bases between. Here the CDR3 reads CASTLNRVGDSPLHF. As DNA, the CDR3 is TGTGCCAGCACCCTTAATCGGGTCGGAGATTCACCCCTCCACTTT.

As regards this clonotype: Being one base from a much bigger clone, this may be a read error. The V and J genes are TRBV29-1 and TRBJ2-5, with D maybe TRBD1 (6 bases). The CDR3 has 12 amino acids. Per the germline V gene, CDR1 is SQVTM and CDR2 is ANQGSEA. The V and J ends lost 7 bases and 4 bases respectively, with 13 bases between them. CDR3 nucleotides: TGCAGCGCTGGGGGCATAGGAGAGACCCAGTACTTC. Encoded protein: CSAGGIGETQYF.

The V gene is TRBV6-5, the J gene TRBJ2-1; tentatively, D is TRBD2 (5 bases). The CDR3 has 14 amino acids. Germline V CDR1 and CDR2: MNHEY, SVGAGI. V lost 6 bases, J lost 7 bases, and 16 bases lay in between. The CDR3 here is CASSLGPRGNEQFF. CDR3 in DNA: TGTGCCAGCAGCTTAGGACCCCGAGGGAATGAGCAGTTCTTC.

There are many counts of this clonotype. V gene TRBV29-1 combines with J gene TRBJ2-7; the D call may be TRBD1 or TRBD2 (6 bases each). The V and J ends lost 7 bases and 7 bases respectively, with 20 bases between them. Germline assignment: CDR1 SQVTM and CDR2 ANQGSEA. The CDR3 totals 13 residues. The DNA of the CDR3 is TGCAGCGCACAGCGGTGGGGGGCCGAAGAGCAGTACTTC. It yields the protein CSAQRWGAEEQYF.

This clonotype was recorded a few times. The V gene is TRBV4-2, the J gene TRBJ2-7; D could derive from TRBD1 or TRBD2 (5 bases each). V shed 1 base and J shed 0 bases, with 7 bases lying between them. The CDR3 length is 14 residues. CDR1 is LGHNA, CDR2 YNFKEQ, per germline. The CDR3, as DNA: TGTGCCAGCAGCCAAGGAGGGGTCTCCTACGAGCAGTACTTC. It yields the protein CASSQGGVSYEQYF.

This chain's CDR3 is CASSVSPGQGTGELFF. DNA for the CDR3: TGTGCCAGCAGCGTAAGTCCGGGACAGGGCACCGGGGAGCTGTTTTTT. The rearrangement joins TRBV9 to TRBJ2-2; 9 bases fit TRBD1. This CDR3 has 16 residues. Trimming removed 1 base from V and 4 bases from J; junction bases left unmatched: 5. Germline V gene lookup returns CDR1 SGDLS and CDR2 YYNGEE.